Following are 9 T cell receptor beta chains from one sample sequenced in a study of blood T cell repertoires in COVID-19. Clones were sequenced by immunoSEQ multiplex PCR, and TCRdb holds only the in-frame ones, with some missing. The data show 50,000 to 70,000 clones, with roughly 88% seen just once and around 5.9% held by the top ten. The sample taken for sequencing was peripheral blood. These receptors all stem from a woman in her sixties or seventies with acute or convalescent COVID-19.

The chain joins TRBV18 to TRBJ1-1; 8 nucleotides agree with TRBD1. CDR3 length equals 14 residues. V trimming: 6 bases; J trimming: 5 bases; junction bases outside the gene matches: 8. CDR1 is KGHSH, CDR2 LQKENI, per germline. The CDR3 DNA reads as TGTGCCAGCTCGCCTCCGACAGGGGTAACTGAAGCTTTCTTT. Its translation: CASSPPTGVTEAFF.

This chain joins TRBV5-1 and TRBJ2-2; weak D call: TRBD1 (6 bases). This CDR3 has 14 amino acids. Trimming cost V 5 bases and J 3 bases, with 11 bases left between them. Germline values: CDR1 SGHRS, CDR2 YFSETQ. The CDR3 region is CASSSGTHTGELFF. CDR3 DNA sequence: TGCGCCAGCAGTTCCGGGACACACACCGGGGAGCTGTTTTTT.

This clone showed up just once. In the same sample, other DNA sequences code for this CDR3. The DNA for the CDR3 is TGCGCCAGCAGCACCACGGGTTACGAGCAGTACTTC. This sequence encodes CASSTTGYEQYF. The chain couples TRBV5-1 to TRBJ2-7; the D is unclear. Germline V gene sequence: CDR1 SGHRS, CDR2 YFSETQ. V lost 4 bases to trimming and J lost 4 bases, with 9 bases between them. This CDR3 contains 12 residues.

This chain's CDR3 is CAISELTGVGGNTIYF. The DNA for the CDR3 is TGTGCCATCAGTGAGCTCACAGGGGTCGGGGGAAACACCATATATTTT. The J gene is TRBJ1-3, the V gene TRBV10-3; 7 bases are a match to TRBD1. The CDR3 spans 16 residues. J gave up 4 bases and V 2 bases, and 8 bases lay outside the gene matches. CDR1 and CDR2 from the germline V gene are ENHRY and SYGVKD.

The rearrangement uses TRBV11-1 and TRBJ2-1; D is unclear. V lost 8 bases, J lost 7 bases, and 9 bases lay in between. The CDR3 has 11 residues. The germline CDR1 and CDR2 sequences are SGHAT and FQDESV (reference sequence). As DNA, the CDR3 is TGTGCCAGCTCTAAGACTAATGAGCAGTTCTTC. Amino acids: CASSKTNEQFF.

The rearrangement links TRBV5-1 to TRBJ2-6, with 9 bases lining up with TRBD1. Trimming at V came to 0 bases and at J to 4 bases, leaving 5 bases not matched to a gene. The CDR3 runs 17 residues. The germline gives CDR1 SGHRS, CDR2 YFSETQ. The CDR3 protein is CASSLGQGVTGANVLTF. CDR3 bases: TGCGCCAGCAGCTTGGGACAGGGGGTGACAGGGGCCAACGTCCTGACTTTC.

The chain couples TRBV10-3 to TRBJ2-5; TRBD2 agrees at 8 bases. V lost 6 bases, J lost 1 base, and 10 bases stayed unmatched. This CDR3 contains 16 residues. Germline CDR1 ENHRY, CDR2 SYGVKD. CDR3 amino acids: CAISRGGAESQETQYF. The DNA for the CDR3 is TGTGCCATCAGCCGGGGGGGGGCGGAGTCCCAAGAGACCCAGTACTTC.

The chain has TRBV7-2 and TRBJ1-1, with D unclear. Per the germline V gene, CDR1 is SGHTA and CDR2 is FQGNSA. Between the trimmed V and J ends, which lost 5 bases and 8 bases, there was a span of 15 bases. The CDR3 is 13 residues long. The CDR3: CASSPLVPGEAFF. CDR3 in DNA: TGTGCCAGCAGCCCACTGGTCCCGGGGGAAGCTTTCTTT.

The chain carries TRBV5-1 and TRBJ1-6; D ambiguous. This CDR3 is built from 15 residues. V shed 3 bases and J shed 5 bases, with 12 bases lying between them. CDR1 is SGHRS and CDR2 is YFSETQ in the germline V gene. CDR3 region: CASSWRGTDNSPLHF. The DNA of the CDR3 is TGCGCCAGCAGCTGGCGGGGAACCGATAATTCACCCCTCCACTTT.